The 5 T cell receptor beta chains reported below all come from one sample, sequenced in a study of human T cells and chemical hapten exposure. Sample time point: patch test 1, 2 weeks after DPC sensitization. Treatment defined: therapeutic diphenylcyclopropenone sensitization with weekly scalp DPC. One entry per CDR3 protein results from TCRdb running MiXCR on the RACE reads. The table has about 69,000 distinct CDR3 sequences, about 31% seen once. The sequences come from whole blood, collected in connection with sensitization to the hapten diphenylcyclopropenone (DPC). Source of these receptors: a man between 40 and 49 years old with alopecia areata. Some clones in this sample may be carry-over from other donors' samples.

Comment on this clonotype: Sequence at one end of the junction differs from germline and may be a read error. This chain connects TRBV20-1 to TRBJ1-1; D is uncertain. Germline V gene lookup returns CDR1 DFQATT and CDR2 SNEGSKA (reference sequence). This CDR3 spans 12 amino acids. CDR3 sequence (DNA): TGCAGTGCTAGCGTGGGGAACACTGAAACTTTCTTT. Its translation is CSASVGNTETFF.

Points on this clonotype: A much bigger clone sits one base away, suggesting this may be a read error. The conserved closing phenylalanine or tryptophan is absent in this CDR3, likely reflecting a read error. The chain combines TRBV20-1 with TRBJ1-5; 7 bases agree with TRBD1. Looked up from germline, CDR1 is DFQATT and CDR2 is SNEGSKA (reference sequence). This CDR3 has 13 residues. Trimming cost V 6 bases and J 4 bases; bases outside gene matches: 6. The CDR3 nucleotides are TGCAGTGCCACAGGGGACCCAAATCAGCCCCAGCATCTT. This sequence encodes CSATGDPNQPQHL.

This chain connects TRBV27 to TRBJ2-3; tentatively, D is TRBD1 or TRBD2 (6 bases each). The germline V gene has CDR1 MNHEY and CDR2 SMNVEV (reference sequence). The CDR3 has 13 amino acids. With 2 bases removed from V and 6 bases from J, the gap between germline ends came to 9 bases. CDR3 amino acids: CASSLRGGDTQYF. CDR3 DNA: TGTGCCAGCAGTTTAAGAGGGGGGGATACGCAGTATTTT.

This clonotype appeared a few times. The chain recombines TRBV6-6 with TRBJ1-2; D perhaps matches TRBD1 (6 bases). Between the trimmed V and J ends, which lost 5 bases and 6 bases, there was a span of 10 bases. The CDR3 sequence is 12 residues long. Germline CDR1 MNHNY, CDR2 SVGAGI (reference sequence). The CDR3 is CASSQNRDGYTF. The CDR3 nucleotides are TGTGCCAGCAGTCAAAACAGGGATGGCTACACCTTC.

The chain uses TRBV10-3 and TRBJ2-7; 8 bases fit TRBD1. CDR1 ENHRY and CDR2 SYGVKD come from the germline V gene. CDR3 length equals 14 residues. J lost 2 bases, V lost 10 bases, and 10 bases had no gene match. CDR3 sequence reads: CATQGRTGTYEQYF. CDR3 sequence (DNA): TGTGCCACCCAGGGACGGACAGGGACCTACGAGCAGTACTTC.